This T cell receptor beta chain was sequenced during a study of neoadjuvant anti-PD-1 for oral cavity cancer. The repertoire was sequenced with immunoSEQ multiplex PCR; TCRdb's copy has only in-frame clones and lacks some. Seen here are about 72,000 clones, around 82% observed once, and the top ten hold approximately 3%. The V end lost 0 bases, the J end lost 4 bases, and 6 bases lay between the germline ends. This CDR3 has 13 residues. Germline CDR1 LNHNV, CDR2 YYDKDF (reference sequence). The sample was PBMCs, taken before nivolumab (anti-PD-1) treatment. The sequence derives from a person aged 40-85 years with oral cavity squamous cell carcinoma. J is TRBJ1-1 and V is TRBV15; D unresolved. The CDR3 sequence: CATSRDVSTEAFF. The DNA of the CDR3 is TGTGCCACCAGCAGAGATGTGAGCACTGAAGCTTTCTTT. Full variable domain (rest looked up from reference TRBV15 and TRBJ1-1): DAMVIQNPRYQVTQFGKPVTLSCSQTLNHNVMYWYQQKSSQAPKLLFHYYDKDFNNEADTPDNFQSRRPNTSFCFLDIRSPGLGDTAMYLCATSRDVSTEAFFGQGTRLTVV.